The T cell receptor (beta chain) described here comes from a study of shared clonotypes between healthy human individuals. Profiling relied on immunoSEQ multiplex PCR, and the TCRdb table lists in-frame clones only, not all of them. The sample includes some 2,400,000 clones, 90% to 97% seen only once; the top ten take around 0.13%. This TCR came from a man between 18 and 29 years old in good health. The sample comprised naive CD4+ T cells sorted from blood. The subset: CD45RA+ positively selected.

CDR3 sequence reads: CASSLGYAGTGNTIYF. The CDR3 region has the DNA TGCGCCAGCAGCTTAGGTTATGCGGGGACCGGAAACACCATATATTTT. The rearrangement uses TRBV5-1 and TRBJ1-3, with D tentatively TRBD1 (5 bases). The CDR3 sequence is 16 residues long. Germline V gene data show CDR1 as SGHRS and CDR2 as YFSETQ. V was pared by 2 bases and J by 4 bases, with 16 bases between.